This T cell receptor (beta chain) was documented in a study of shared clonotypes between healthy human individuals. Germline loops: CDR1 SGHDT, CDR2 YYEEEE. The CDR3 contains 14 residues. V lost 4 bases and J lost 7; bases outside the gene matches: 9. CD4+ cells yielded CD45RA+ naive and CD45RA-negative memory subsets. Generated by immunoSEQ multiplex PCR, the TCRdb table keeps only in-frame clones and is missing some. The sample holds under 650,000 clones, approximately 95% seen once. The sequenced material came from naive CD4+ T cells sorted from blood. Specified subset: CD45RA+ positively selected. This sequence was found in a woman aged 25 to 39 in good health. This sequence joins TRBV5-6 and TRBJ2-7; 9 bases are shared with TRBD1. The DNA of the CDR3 is TGTGCCAGCAGCCGGCCGGGACAGGGCTGGGAGCAGTACTTC. Residues: CASSRPGQGWEQYF.